This T cell receptor (beta chain) stems from a study of cytomegalovirus exposure and HLA in healthy donors. Turning to the study itself: The approximately 120 validation repertoires were reported in a later analysis to have been generated on the same platform as the roughly 670 first-cohort repertoires.

V was pared by 10 bases and J by 1 base, with 14 bases between. The CDR3 runs to 14 residues. Germline V gene sequence: CDR1 SNHLY, CDR2 FYNNEI. As concerns this clone: The antigen remains unidentified.

Study-wide points: Whilst most TCR sequences proved rare, a subset of public TCRs occurred across many donors. Researchers catalogued under 200 TCR beta chains as cytomegalovirus-associated.

Clones were read by immunoSEQ multiplex PCR, and TCRdb kept only the in-frame ones, dropping some. Here the sample spans under 75,000 clones, 90% to 96% being singletons. This clonotype was obtained from a woman in her late teens or twenties in good health and CMV-seronegative. Sequencing was carried out using PBMCs. The chain is built from TRBV2 and TRBJ1-5, with D possibly TRBD1 on 6 matching bases. The CDR3 coding sequence is TGTGCCACGGGGGGGCTCCGGAGCAATCAGCCCCAGCATTTT. Its translation is CATGGLRSNQPQHF.